This entry lists 16 T cell receptor beta chains sequenced from one sample in a study of cytomegalovirus exposure and HLA in healthy donors. Use of 60 Vbeta and 13 Jbeta primers characterized the PCR. The method was immunoSEQ multiplex PCR; TCRdb's version includes in-frame clones alone and lacks a portion of them. The sample has about 110,000 clones, over 70% seen once; the top ten hold 4.1%. Sequencing was carried out using PBMCs. These receptors were taken from a woman between 40 and 55 years old in good health and CMV-seronegative.

The table lists this clone with a few counts. The chain uses TRBV7-6 and TRBJ2-5; TRBD2 matches at 8 bases. TRBJ2-7 matches the DNA end more closely, so the J call is doubtful. Germline V CDR1 and CDR2: SGHVS, FNYEAQ. The CDR3 length is 15 residues. CDR3 sequence: CASSPAGTSSYEQYF. The CDR3 coding sequence is TGTGCCAGCAGCCCAGCCGGGACTAGCTCCTACGAGCAGTACTTC.

The V and J genes are TRBV7-2 and TRBJ2-2; 10 bases match TRBD2. The length of the CDR3 is 15 residues. CDR1 SGHTA and CDR2 FQGNSA come from the germline V gene. V dropped 5 bases and J dropped 3; count of bases not matched to a gene: 3. Written as DNA, the CDR3 is TGTGCCAGCAGCCCTGGACTAGCGGACACCGGGGAGCTGTTTTTT. Translated: CASSPGLADTGELFF.

V is TRBV5-1 and J is TRBJ2-5; 15 bases agree with TRBD2. Per the germline V gene, CDR1 is SGHRS and CDR2 is YFSETQ. The CDR3 sequence is 17 residues long. V lost 4 bases to trimming and J lost 2 bases; unmatched junction nucleotides: 6. The CDR3 nucleotides are TGCGCCAGCAGCCTAATGGGACTAGCGGGGGGTCAAGAGACCCAGTACTTC. Protein sequence: CASSLMGLAGGQETQYF.

The CDR3: CASSIDGNTIYF. CDR3 DNA: TGTGCCAGCAGTATAGATGGAAACACCATATATTTT. The chain couples TRBV2 to TRBJ1-3; D gene uncertain. Germline V gene sequence: CDR1 SNHLY, CDR2 FYNNEI. The V end lost 5 bases, the J end lost 3 bases, and 5 bases lay between the germline ends. The CDR3 covers 12 residues.

V and J are TRBV5-1 and TRBJ1-1, with a tentative D call TRBD1 (6 bases). Per germline, CDR1 SGHRS and CDR2 YFSETQ. V was clipped by 4 bases and J by 6 bases, with 22 bases between them. The CDR3 is 16 residues long. The DNA of the CDR3 is TGCGCCAGCAGCCTGCAGTCAGGGGTGAGAGAATCTGAAGCTTTCTTT. Its protein is CASSLQSGVRESEAFF.

V is TRBV10-3 and J is TRBJ2-7, with no clear D. Germline CDR1 and CDR2: ENHRY and SYGVKD. V lost 2 bases and J 2 bases, leaving 4 bases between the germline ends. This CDR3 has 12 amino acids. CDR3 in DNA: TGTGCCATCAGTGAGACGGCCTACGAGCAGTACTTC. Protein product: CAISETAYEQYF.

This clone was observed a single time. The V call is TRBV5-5, the J call TRBJ2-7, with a tentative D call TRBD1 (7 bases). The CDR3 consists of 16 residues. Trimming took off 4 bases at V and 0 bases at J, with 17 bases between the two ends. Germline loops: CDR1 SGHKS, CDR2 YYEKEE (reference sequence). In DNA, the CDR3 is TGTGCCAGCAGCCCACTAGCCCGGGACAGCTCCTACGAGCAGTACTTC. Translated: CASSPLARDSSYEQYF.

A note on this clone: A junction end diverges from the germline sequence, so it may reflect a read error. The V and J genes are TRBV7-9 and TRBJ2-7, with TRBD2 matching over 7 bases. Germline V CDR1 and CDR2: SEHNR, FQNEAQ (reference sequence). The CDR3 covers 17 residues. DNA of the CDR3: TGTTCCAGCAGCTTCCCACAGCGGGAAGGCCCCTCCTACGAGCAGTACTTC. Translation: CSSSFPQREGPSYEQYF.

This rearrangement joins TRBV2 to TRBJ2-1; the match to TRBD1 covers 10 bases. The CDR3 is 15 amino acids. V shed 5 bases, J shed 13 bases, and the junction held 14 bases outside the gene matches. Germline values: CDR1 SNHLY, CDR2 FYNNEI. The CDR3 coding sequence is TGTGCCAGCAGTAAGAGCTCCGGGACAGGGGAGTTCCAGTTCTTC. Translation: CASSKSSGTGEFQFF.

The chain combines TRBV7-2 with TRBJ2-1, with 7 nucleotides matching TRBD1. This CDR3 has 12 residues. Germline loops: CDR1 SGHTA, CDR2 FQGNSA. The V and J ends lost 4 bases and 7 bases, in that order; junction bases with no gene match: 1. The CDR3 is CASSSGGNEQFF. The CDR3 nucleotides are TGTGCCAGCAGCTCAGGGGGAAATGAGCAGTTCTTC.

The CDR3 coding sequence is TGCGCCAGCTTTAGCGGGGGGGCCGCTACAGATACGCAGTATTTT. Its translation is CASFSGGAATDTQYF. V gene TRBV5-1 combines with J gene TRBJ2-3; 11 nucleotides agree with TRBD2. With 7 bases clipped from V and 3 bases from J, the junction kept 7 bases outside the gene matches. This CDR3 region has 15 residues. Per germline, CDR1 SGHRS and CDR2 YFSETQ.

This chain's CDR3 is CASTSLDRGGCEQYF. The CDR3 nucleotides read TGTGCCAGCACTTCGCTCGACAGGGGAGGTTGCGAGCAGTACTTC. The rearrangement uses TRBV7-2 and TRBJ2-7; 8 nucleotides line up with TRBD1. The CDR3 loop spans 15 amino acids. The germline gives CDR1 SGHTA, CDR2 FQGNSA. The V and J ends lost 7 bases and 6 bases, in that order; junction bases with no gene match: 14.

CDR3: CASSPRESYNEQFF. CDR3 DNA sequence: TGTGCCAGCAGCCCCCGGGAGTCCTACAATGAGCAGTTCTTC. J is TRBJ2-1 and V is TRBV7-3; a possible D gene is TRBD2 (6 bases). There are 14 residues in the CDR3. V gave up 5 bases and J gave up 1 base, with 9 bases separating them. Germline V gene data show CDR1 as SGHTA and CDR2 as FQGTGA.

This sequence joins TRBV30 and TRBJ1-2; no clear D gene. Germline CDR1 is GTSNPN and CDR2 is SVGIG (reference sequence). The CDR3 is 12 amino acids. Trimming left V 4 bases short and J 4 bases short, with 10 bases between. The CDR3 DNA reads TGTGCCTGGATGATAACCAGCTATGGCTACACCTTC. Translated: CAWMITSYGYTF.

DNA of the CDR3: TGTGCCAGCAGTTACTCGGTATCGGGTGGCTACACCTTC. Translated: CASSYSVSGGYTF. The rearrangement links TRBV6-5 to TRBJ1-2, with D unclear. Germline V gene data show CDR1 as MNHEY and CDR2 as SVGAGI. Trimming removed 0 bases from V and 7 bases from J, with 9 bases in between. This CDR3 is built from 13 residues.

This chain links TRBV7-9 with TRBJ2-7, with 9 bases identical to TRBD1. Trimming removed 4 bases from V and 4 bases from J; junction bases left unmatched: 11. The CDR3 extends over 16 amino acids. The germline V gene has CDR1 SEHNR and CDR2 FQNEAQ (reference sequence). CDR3 nucleotides: TGTGCCAGCAGCTCATCTACCGGGACAGGGCGGTACGAGCAGTACTTC. This translates into CASSSSTGTGRYEQYF.